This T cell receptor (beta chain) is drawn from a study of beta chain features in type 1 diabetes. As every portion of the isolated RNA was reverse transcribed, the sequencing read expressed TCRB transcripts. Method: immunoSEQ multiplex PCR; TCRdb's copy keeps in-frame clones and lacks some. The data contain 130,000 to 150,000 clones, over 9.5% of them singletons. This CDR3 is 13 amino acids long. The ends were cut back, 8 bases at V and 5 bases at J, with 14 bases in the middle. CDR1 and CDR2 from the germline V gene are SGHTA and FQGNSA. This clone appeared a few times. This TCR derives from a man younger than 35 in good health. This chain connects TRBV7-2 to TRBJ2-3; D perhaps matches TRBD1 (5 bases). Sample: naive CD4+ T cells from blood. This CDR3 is CASRLGHQDTQYF. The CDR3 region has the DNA TGTGCCAGCCGCCTTGGACATCAAGATACGCAGTATTTT.